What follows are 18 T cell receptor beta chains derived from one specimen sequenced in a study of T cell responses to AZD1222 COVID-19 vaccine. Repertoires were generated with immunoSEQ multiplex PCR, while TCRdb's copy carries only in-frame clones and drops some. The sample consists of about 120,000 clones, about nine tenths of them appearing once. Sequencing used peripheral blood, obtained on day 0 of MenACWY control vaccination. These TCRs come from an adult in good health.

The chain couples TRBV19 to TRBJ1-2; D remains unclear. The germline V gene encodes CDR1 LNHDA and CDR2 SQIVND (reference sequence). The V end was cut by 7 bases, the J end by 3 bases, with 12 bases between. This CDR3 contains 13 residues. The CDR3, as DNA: TGTGCCAGTACCCCTACAGACCACTATGGCTACACCTTC. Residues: CASTPTDHYGYTF.

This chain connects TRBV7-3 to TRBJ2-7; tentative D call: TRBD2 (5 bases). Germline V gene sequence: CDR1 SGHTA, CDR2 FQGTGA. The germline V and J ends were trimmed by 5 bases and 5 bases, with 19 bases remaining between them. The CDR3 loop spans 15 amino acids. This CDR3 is CASSTTRGQRNEQYF. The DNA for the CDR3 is TGTGCCAGCAGCACCACGAGAGGGCAGAGAAACGAGCAGTACTTC.

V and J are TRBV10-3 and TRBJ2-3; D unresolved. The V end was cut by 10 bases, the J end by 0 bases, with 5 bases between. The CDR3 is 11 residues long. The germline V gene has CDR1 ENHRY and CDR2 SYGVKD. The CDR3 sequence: CATTSTDTQYF. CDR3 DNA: TGTGCCACCACTAGCACAGATACGCAGTATTTT.

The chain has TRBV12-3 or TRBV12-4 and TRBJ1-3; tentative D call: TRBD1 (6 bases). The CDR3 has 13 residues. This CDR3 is CAGGQDSGNTIYF. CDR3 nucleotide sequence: TGTGCGGGGGGGCAGGACTCTGGAAACACCATATATTTT.

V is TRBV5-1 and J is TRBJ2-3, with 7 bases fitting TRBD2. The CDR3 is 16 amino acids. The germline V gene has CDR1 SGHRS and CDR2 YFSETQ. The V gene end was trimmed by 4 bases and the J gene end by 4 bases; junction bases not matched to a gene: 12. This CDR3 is CASSARGGSGADTQYF. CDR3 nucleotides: TGCGCCAGCAGCGCCCGCGGAGGGAGCGGGGCAGATACGCAGTATTTT.

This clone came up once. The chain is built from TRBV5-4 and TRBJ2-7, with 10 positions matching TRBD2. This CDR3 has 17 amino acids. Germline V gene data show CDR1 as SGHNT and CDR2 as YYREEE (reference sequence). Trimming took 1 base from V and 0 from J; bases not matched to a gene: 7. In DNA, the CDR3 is TGTGCCAGCAGCTTGTTGGGGGGACTAGCGCGCTCCTACGAGCAGTACTTC. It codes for CASSLLGGLARSYEQYF. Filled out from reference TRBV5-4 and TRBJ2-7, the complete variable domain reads ETGVTQSPTHLIKTRGQQVTLRCSSQSGHNTVSWYQQALGQGPQFIFQYYREEENGRGNFPPRFSGLQFPNYSSELNVNALELDDSALYLCASSLLGGLARSYEQYFGPGTRLTVT.

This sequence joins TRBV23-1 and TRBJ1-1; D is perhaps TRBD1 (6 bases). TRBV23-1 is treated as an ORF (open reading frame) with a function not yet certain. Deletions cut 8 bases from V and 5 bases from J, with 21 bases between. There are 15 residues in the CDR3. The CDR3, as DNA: TGCGCCAGCCAGGATGTAGCACAGGGCGGGACTGAAGCTTTCTTT. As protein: CASQDVAQGGTEAFF.

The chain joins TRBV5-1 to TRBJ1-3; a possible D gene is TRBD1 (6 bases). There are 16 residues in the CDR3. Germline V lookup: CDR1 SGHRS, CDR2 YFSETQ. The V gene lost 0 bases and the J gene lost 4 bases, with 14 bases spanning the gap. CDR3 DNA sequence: TGCGCCAGCAGCTTGGCCGGGGGGCGCTTCGGAAACACCATATATTTT. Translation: CASSLAGGRFGNTIYF.

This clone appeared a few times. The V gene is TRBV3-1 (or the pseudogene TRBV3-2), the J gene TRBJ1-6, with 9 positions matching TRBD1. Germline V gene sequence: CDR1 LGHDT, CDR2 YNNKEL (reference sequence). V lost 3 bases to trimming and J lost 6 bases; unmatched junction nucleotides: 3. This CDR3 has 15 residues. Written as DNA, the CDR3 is TGTGCCAGCAGCCAGCAGGGACAGGGTAATTCACCCCTCCACTTT. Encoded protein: CASSQQGQGNSPLHF.

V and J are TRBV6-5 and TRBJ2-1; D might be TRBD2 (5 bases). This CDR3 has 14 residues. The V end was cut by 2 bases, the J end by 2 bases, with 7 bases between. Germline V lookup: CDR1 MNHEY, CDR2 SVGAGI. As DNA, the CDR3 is TGTGCCAGCAGTTACGGGAGTCCCTACAATGAGCAGTTCTTC. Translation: CASSYGSPYNEQFF.

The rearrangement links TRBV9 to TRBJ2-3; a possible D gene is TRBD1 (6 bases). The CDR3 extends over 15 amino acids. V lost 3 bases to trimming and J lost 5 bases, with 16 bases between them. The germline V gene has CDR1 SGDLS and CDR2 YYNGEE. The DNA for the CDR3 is TGTGCCAGCAGCGCTACGACAGGTAGGGGAGATACGCAGTATTTT. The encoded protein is CASSATTGRGDTQYF.

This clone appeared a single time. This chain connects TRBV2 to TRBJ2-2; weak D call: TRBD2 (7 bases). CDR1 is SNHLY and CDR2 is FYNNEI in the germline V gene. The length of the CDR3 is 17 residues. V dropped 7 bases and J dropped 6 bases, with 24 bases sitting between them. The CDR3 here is CASTEGRAGVGSGELFF. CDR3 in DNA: TGTGCCAGCACCGAAGGGAGGGCAGGGGTCGGTTCCGGGGAGCTGTTTTTT. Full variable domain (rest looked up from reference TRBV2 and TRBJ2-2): EPEVTQTPSHQVTQMGQEVILRCVPISNHLYFYWYRQILGQKVEFLVSFYNNEISEKSEIFDDQFSVERPDGSNFTLKIRSTKLEDSAMYFCASTEGRAGVGSGELFFGEGSRLTVL.

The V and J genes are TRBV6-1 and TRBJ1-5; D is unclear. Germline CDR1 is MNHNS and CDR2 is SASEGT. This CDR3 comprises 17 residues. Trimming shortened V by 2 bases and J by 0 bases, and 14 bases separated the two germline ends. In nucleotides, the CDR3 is TGTGCCAGCAGTGAATTAAGGTCAGCCCTTAGCAATCAGCCCCAGCATTTT. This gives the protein CASSELRSALSNQPQHF.

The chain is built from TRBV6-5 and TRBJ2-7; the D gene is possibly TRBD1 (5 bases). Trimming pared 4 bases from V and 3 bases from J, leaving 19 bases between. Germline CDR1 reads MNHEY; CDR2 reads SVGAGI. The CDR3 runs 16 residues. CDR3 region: CASSSGGHKNLYEQYF. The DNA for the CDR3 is TGTGCCAGCAGTTCCGGTGGACACAAGAATCTCTACGAGCAGTACTTC.

The CDR3 DNA reads as TGTGCCAGCAGCATAGCGGGACGCAGAAACATTCAGTACTTC. It specifies CASSIAGRRNIQYF. V usage is TRBV5-4 and J usage is TRBJ2-4, with TRBD2 matching over 8 bases. This CDR3 has 14 amino acids. The junction had 6 bases not matched to a gene; V was cut back by 4 bases and J by 6 bases. Per germline, CDR1 SGHNT and CDR2 YYREEE (reference sequence).

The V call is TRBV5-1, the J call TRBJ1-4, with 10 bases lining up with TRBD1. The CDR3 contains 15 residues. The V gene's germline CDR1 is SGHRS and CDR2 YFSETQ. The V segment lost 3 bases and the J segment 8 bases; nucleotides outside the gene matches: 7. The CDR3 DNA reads TGCGCCAGCAGCTCTCGGGACAGGGGAAAAGAAAAACTGTTTTTT. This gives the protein CASSSRDRGKEKLFF. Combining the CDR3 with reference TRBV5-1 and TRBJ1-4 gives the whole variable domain KAGVTQTPRYLIKTRGQQVTLSCSPISGHRSVSWYQQTPGQGLQFLFEYFSETQRNKGNFPGRFSGRQFSNSRSEMNVSTLELGDSALYLCASSSRDRGKEKLFFGSGTQLSVL.

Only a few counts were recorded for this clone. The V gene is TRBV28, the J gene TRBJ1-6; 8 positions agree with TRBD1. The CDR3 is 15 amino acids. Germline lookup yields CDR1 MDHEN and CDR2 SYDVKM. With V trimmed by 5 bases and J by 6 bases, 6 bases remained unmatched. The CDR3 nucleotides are TGTGCCAGCAGTGGCGGACAGGGCCGTAATTCACCCCTCCACTTT. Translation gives CASSGGQGRNSPLHF.

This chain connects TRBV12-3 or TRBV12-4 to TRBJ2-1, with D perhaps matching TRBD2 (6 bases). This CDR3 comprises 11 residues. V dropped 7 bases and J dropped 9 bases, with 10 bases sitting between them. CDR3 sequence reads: CASKRGGEQFF. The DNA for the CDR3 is TGTGCCAGCAAGAGGGGAGGTGAGCAGTTCTTC.